This section outlines one T cell receptor beta chain sequence together with its context. The record originates from a study of shared T cell receptors in the human thymus. The method was immunoSEQ multiplex PCR; TCRdb's version includes in-frame clones alone and lacks a portion of them. The data hold some 660,000 clones, with 80% to 90% observed a single time. The CDR3 runs 14 residues. Germline CDR1 is MDHEN and CDR2 is SYDVKM. J lost 4 bases, V lost 3 bases, and 5 bases had no gene match. These data were also filed under a second study, of human thymus T cells. That work states: Among the donors, all were healthy Finnish infants having corrective surgery for congenital heart defects.

The sequencing sample was made of thymocytes. The genes are TRBV28 and TRBJ2-7, with TRBD2 identical over 8 bases. The sequence was collected from a boy in the first two years of life with a congenital heart defect. CDR3 amino acids: CASSFAPSGYEQYF. Written as DNA, the CDR3 is TGTGCCAGCAGTTTCGCTCCTAGCGGGTACGAGCAGTACTTC. Looking up the rest from reference TRBV28 and TRBJ2-7 gives the full variable domain: DVKVTQSSRYLVKRTGEKVFLECVQDMDHENMFWYRQDPGLGLRLIYFSYDVKMKEKGDIPEGYSVSREKKERFSLILESASTNQTSMYLCASSFAPSGYEQYFGPGTRLTVT.